This T cell receptor beta chain was documented in a study of blood T cells in healthy people across ages. This clonotype was seen a few times. Through a sample-barcoded 5' primer and a J-beta primer mix, a second PCR was run for roughly 7 to 12 cycles. One entry per CDR3 protein, called by TCRdb with MiXCR from the 5' RACE reads. The table shows under 950,000 distinct CDR3 sequences, with roughly 20% occurring only once. CDR3 length equals 16 residues. V lost 4 bases, J lost 1 base, and 2 bases stayed unmatched. The germline gives CDR1 SGHTA, CDR2 FQGTGA. Sequenced input: blood. The J gene is TRBJ2-6, the V gene TRBV7-3; 9 bases line up with TRBD1. The receptor comes from a man between 65 and 80 years old in good health. The CDR3 loop is CASSSDRGSGANVLTF. The CDR3 region has the DNA TGTGCCAGCAGCTCGGACAGGGGTTCTGGGGCCAACGTCCTGACTTTC.